These 32 T cell receptor beta chains share one sample of origin, sequenced in a study of graft-versus-host responses after intestinal transplantation. Their antigens remain unidentified. Profiled with immunoSEQ multiplex PCR; TCRdb holds only in-frame clones, not every one. This sample has about 64,000 clones, with more than 85% found just once. The specimen comprised unstimulated CD8+ T cells sorted from spleen or lymph node cells, sampled before transplant. The receptors come from a human donor who was the organ donor for an intestinal transplant.

The chain couples TRBV7-8 to TRBJ2-7; 13 bases map to TRBD2. There are 16 residues in the CDR3. Germline assignment: CDR1 SGHVS and CDR2 FQNEAQ. J lost 6 bases, V lost 4 bases, and 9 bases had no gene match. CDR3 amino acids: CASSSQTSGRFSEQYF. DNA for the CDR3: TGTGCCAGCAGCTCGCAGACTAGCGGGAGGTTTAGCGAGCAGTACTTC.

This clone appeared a single time. The CDR3 DNA follows: TGTGCCAGCAGCTTCACAGGGGACCACGAGCAGTACTTC. The encoded protein is CASSFTGDHEQYF. The chain carries TRBV11-1 and TRBJ2-7, with TRBD1 matching over 7 bases. CDR3 length equals 13 residues. V gave up 3 bases and J gave up 5 bases; unmatched junction bases: 4. Germline CDR1 SGHAT, CDR2 FQDESV (reference sequence).

J is TRBJ2-7 and V is TRBV4-1, with TRBD2 matching 7 bases. The CDR3 is made up of 15 amino acids. Germline-derived CDR1 and CDR2 are MGHRA and YSYEKL. V shed 1 base, J shed 0 bases, and the junction held 3 bases outside the gene matches. CDR3 sequence reads: CASSQGGGSSYEQYF. The CDR3 nucleotides read TGCGCCAGCAGCCAAGGGGGGGGAAGCTCCTACGAGCAGTACTTC.

The chain couples TRBV9 to TRBJ2-6, with D possibly TRBD1 on 5 matching bases. V was pared by 2 bases and J by 2 bases, with 8 bases between. Germline values: CDR1 SGDLS, CDR2 YYNGEE. The CDR3 consists of 15 residues. The CDR3 DNA is TGTGCCAGCAGCGTCCAGGGTGCTGGGGCCAACGTCCTGACTTTC. Amino acids: CASSVQGAGANVLTF. Full variable domain (remainder filled in from reference TRBV9 and TRBJ2-6): DSGVTQTPKHLITATGQRVTLRCSPRSGDLSVYWYQQSLDQGLQFLIQYYNGEERAKGNILERFSAQQFPDLHSELNLSSLELGDSALYFCASSVQGAGANVLTFGAGSRLTVL.

V usage is TRBV10-1 and J usage is TRBJ2-1; 7 bases align to TRBD2. Germline V gene data show CDR1 as WNHNN and CDR2 as SYGVQD (reference sequence). V was clipped by 3 bases and J by 0 bases; unmatched bases: 11. The CDR3 length is 18 residues. CDR3 sequence reads: CASSEAGTLSSSYNEQFF. The CDR3, as DNA: TGCGCCAGCAGTGAAGCGGGAACCCTTTCAAGCTCCTACAATGAGCAGTTCTTC.

The V gene is TRBV28, the J gene TRBJ1-5, with a weak D call TRBD1 (6 bases). The length of the CDR3 is 15 residues. Germline V CDR1 and CDR2: MDHEN, SYDVKM. V gave up 6 bases and J gave up 7 bases, with 19 bases separating them. The CDR3 nucleotides are TGTGCCAGCAGCCTGGGTCCAGGGGAACACCAGCCCCAGCATTTT. Amino acid sequence: CASSLGPGEHQPQHF.

This clone was seen a single time. The CDR3 bases are TGTGCCAGCAGCTCTTCTAGCGGGAGTCGGGGTGAGCAGTTCTTC. Amino acid sequence: CASSSSSGSRGEQFF. The chain links TRBV7-9 to TRBJ2-1; 10 bases map to TRBD2. J lost 9 bases, V lost 4 bases, and 9 bases had no gene match. This CDR3 region has 15 residues. Per germline, CDR1 SEHNR and CDR2 FQNEAQ (reference sequence).

This chain uses TRBV2 with TRBJ1-4; D gene unclear. Looked up from germline, CDR1 is SNHLY and CDR2 is FYNNEI. Trimming took 1 base from V and 1 from J, leaving 4 bases between them. The CDR3 runs to 14 residues. CDR3 amino acids: CASSEGRTNEKLFF. The CDR3 nucleotides are TGTGCCAGCAGTGAAGGGAGAACTAATGAAAAACTGTTTTTT.

This chain uses TRBV4-1 with TRBJ2-1, with TRBD2 identical over 7 bases. CDR1 and CDR2 from the germline V gene are MGHRA and YSYEKL. V trimming: 0 bases; J trimming: 6 bases; junction bases outside the gene matches: 5. The CDR3 has 15 amino acids. CDR3 nucleotide sequence: TGCGCCAGCAGCCAAGATCTCACGGGAGGCAATGAGCAGTTCTTC. Its translation: CASSQDLTGGNEQFF.

The rearrangement uses TRBV28 and TRBJ1-5; TRBD1 might be the D (6 bases). V lost 5 bases and J lost 2, with 19 bases in between. The V gene's germline CDR1 is MDHEN and CDR2 SYDVKM. The CDR3 is made up of 17 amino acids. CDR3: CASSLNAASGGNQPQHF. CDR3 DNA sequence: TGTGCCAGCAGTCTTAATGCGGCGTCAGGGGGCAATCAGCCCCAGCATTTT.

The chain uses TRBV28 and TRBJ2-3, with 10 bases identical to TRBD2. CDR1 is MDHEN and CDR2 is SYDVKM in the germline V gene. The CDR3 has 14 amino acids. V dropped 8 bases and J dropped 2; count of bases not matched to a gene: 4. The CDR3 protein is CASRLAGVTDTQYF. The CDR3 coding sequence is TGTGCCAGCCGGCTAGCGGGAGTCACAGATACGCAGTATTTT.

The V gene is TRBV18, the J gene TRBJ2-2; D call uncertain. Germline V gene lookup returns CDR1 KGHSH and CDR2 LQKENI. Trimming removed 6 bases at V and 4 bases at J, with 18 bases between. The CDR3 has 16 amino acids. CDR3 sequence reads: CASSTMVSSSTGELFF. The CDR3 DNA follows: TGTGCCAGCTCCACCATGGTTTCCTCGAGCACCGGGGAGCTGTTTTTT.

The chain couples TRBV11-2 to TRBJ2-7; TRBD2 agrees at 13 bases. Germline CDR1 SGHAT, CDR2 FQNNGV. V trimming: 0 bases; J trimming: 1 base; junction bases outside the gene matches: 12. The CDR3 length is 20 residues. The CDR3 sequence is CASSLEVVELAGGQSYEQYF. CDR3 bases: TGTGCCAGCAGCTTAGAAGTTGTAGAACTAGCGGGAGGGCAGTCCTACGAGCAGTACTTC.

V usage is TRBV6-6 and J usage is TRBJ1-5; possibly TRBD1 for D (6 bases). The V end was cut by 5 bases, the J end by 4 bases, with 9 bases between. The V gene's germline CDR1 is MNHNY and CDR2 SVGAGI (reference sequence). This CDR3 comprises 13 residues. CDR3 residues: CASSGTGNQPQHF. CDR3 bases: TGTGCCAGCAGTGGAACAGGGAATCAGCCCCAGCATTTT.

Here the CDR3 reads CASSSIRDRGHEQYF. The CDR3 nucleotides are TGTGCCAGCAGCTCCATCCGGGACAGGGGACACGAGCAGTACTTC. The chain recombines TRBV11-2 with TRBJ2-7; 10 bases line up with TRBD1. V lost 4 bases and J lost 5; bases outside the gene matches: 8. This CDR3 is 15 amino acids long. CDR1 is SGHAT, CDR2 FQNNGV, per germline.

The V call is TRBV6-5, the J call TRBJ2-3; a possible D gene is TRBD2 (5 bases). V shed 2 bases and J shed 6 bases, with 12 bases lying between them. The CDR3 extends over 14 amino acids. Per the germline V gene, CDR1 is MNHEY and CDR2 is SVGAGI. The chain's CDR3 is CASSYAGVSDTQYF. For the CDR3, the DNA is TGTGCCAGCAGTTACGCCGGGGTTAGCGATACGCAGTATTTT.

This chain joins TRBV6-5 and TRBJ1-2; no clear D gene. CDR3 size: 13 residues. CDR1 and CDR2 (germline): MNHEY, SVGAGI. V was clipped by 8 bases and J by 8 bases, with 18 bases between them. The CDR3 sequence: CASRRRVLGGYTF. Here the CDR3 DNA reads TGTGCCAGCCGTCGGCGGGTTTTGGGAGGCTACACCTTC.

The chain combines TRBV7-9 with TRBJ1-4; a possible D gene is TRBD1 (6 bases). The V gene lost 4 bases and the J gene lost 2 bases, with 11 bases spanning the gap. The CDR3 is made up of 15 amino acids. Looked up from germline, CDR1 is SEHNR and CDR2 is FQNEAQ (reference sequence). This CDR3 reads CASSWGTPTNEKLFF. For the CDR3, the DNA is TGTGCCAGCAGCTGGGGGACACCCACTAATGAAAAACTGTTTTTT.

This chain joins TRBV27 and TRBJ1-2; D unclear. Trimming pared 5 bases from V and 1 base from J, leaving 17 bases between. CDR3 length: 16 amino acids. CDR1 MNHEY and CDR2 SMNVEV come from the germline V gene (reference sequence). CDR3 DNA sequence: TGTGCCAGCAGTCCAGTGTGGCCCCACCTTAACTATGGCTACACCTTC. It is translated as CASSPVWPHLNYGYTF.

This clone showed up just once. The chain combines TRBV9 with TRBJ2-1; 13 nucleotides agree with TRBD2. This CDR3 comprises 20 residues. Per germline, CDR1 SGDLS and CDR2 YYNGEE. Unmatched junction bases numbered 13, after V lost 3 bases and J lost 1 base. CDR3 in DNA: TGTGCCAGCAGCGATGTCCGGGGGACTAGCGGGACTCATTCCTACAATGAGCAGTTCTTC. Its translation is CASSDVRGTSGTHSYNEQFF.

This clone was seen a handful of times. V and J are TRBV27 and TRBJ2-2; possibly TRBD1 for D (5 bases). Trimming shortened V by 4 bases and J by 11 bases, and 17 bases separated the two germline ends. CDR3 length: 14 residues. Germline CDR1 MNHEY, CDR2 SMNVEV (reference sequence). CDR3: CASSSIYGAAELFF. CDR3 DNA sequence: TGTGCCAGCAGTTCCATATATGGGGCCGCAGAGCTGTTTTTT.

This clone showed up just once. The chain carries TRBV4-2 and TRBJ1-5; D call uncertain. The CDR3 has 15 amino acids. Germline V gene data show CDR1 as LGHNA and CDR2 as YNFKEQ. The V end lost 1 base, the J end lost 0 bases, and 7 bases lay between the germline ends. The CDR3, as DNA: TGTGCCAGCAGCCAAGCCGGGAATAGCAATCAGCCCCAGCATTTT. It translates to CASSQAGNSNQPQHF.

V usage is TRBV6-4 and J usage is TRBJ1-1; D perhaps matches TRBD1 (6 bases). The CDR3 runs to 16 residues. Germline V lookup: CDR1 MRHNA, CDR2 SNTAGT. V was clipped by 4 bases and J by 0 bases, with 15 bases between them. The CDR3 spells CASSVNAGDMNTEAFF. CDR3 sequence (DNA): TGTGCCAGCAGTGTCAACGCAGGGGATATGAACACTGAAGCTTTCTTT.

CDR3 sequence reads: CATSRDLTGKNSPLHF. The CDR3 nucleotides are TGTGCCACCAGCAGAGATCTGACGGGGAAAAATTCACCCCTCCACTTT. The J gene is TRBJ1-6, the V gene TRBV15, with D uncertain. The length of the CDR3 is 16 residues. V lost 0 bases, J lost 7 bases, and 13 bases lay in between. Germline V lookup: CDR1 LNHNV, CDR2 YYDKDF (reference sequence). The full variable domain, completed using reference TRBV15 and TRBJ1-6, is DAMVIQNPRYQVTQFGKPVTLSCSQTLNHNVMYWYQQKSSQAPKLLFHYYDKDFNNEADTPDNFQSRRPNTSFCFLDIRSPGLGDTAMYLCATSRDLTGKNSPLHFGNGTRLTVT.

The count of this clone is one. V is TRBV7-2 and J is TRBJ2-7; D may be TRBD1 (6 bases). CDR1 SGHTA and CDR2 FQGNSA come from the germline V gene. Trimming left V 0 bases short and J 5 bases short, with 17 bases between. This CDR3 region has 16 residues. CDR3 DNA sequence: TGTGCCAGCAGCTTAGCCCTGGGGGCCGTTTTCAACGAGCAGTACTTC. Its protein is CASSLALGAVFNEQYF.

This chain connects TRBV29-1 to TRBJ2-2; D perhaps matches TRBD1 (5 bases). The CDR3 is 12 amino acids. Germline CDR1 SQVTM, CDR2 ANQGSEA. V was trimmed by 4 bases and J by 8 bases, leaving 11 bases between them. The CDR3 sequence is CSVVLQGGELFF. The CDR3 DNA sequence: TGCAGCGTTGTGCTCCAGGGTGGGGAGCTGTTTTTT.

The rearrangement joins TRBV9 to TRBJ1-2, with a possible D match to TRBD1 (6 bases). The CDR3 extends over 12 amino acids. Germline CDR1 reads SGDLS; CDR2 reads YYNGEE. Trimming stripped 3 bases from V and 8 bases from J, with 11 bases between. This CDR3 is CASSGGQTGYTF. The DNA of the CDR3 is TGTGCCAGCAGCGGCGGACAGACGGGCTACACCTTC.

As DNA, the CDR3 is TGTGCCAGCAGCTTAGGACAGAACACTGAAGCTTTCTTT. Amino acid sequence: CASSLGQNTEAFF. V is TRBV7-9 and J is TRBJ1-1, with D unresolved. CDR1 SEHNR and CDR2 FQNEAQ come from the germline V gene (reference sequence). V gave up 1 base and J gave up 1 base, with 4 bases separating them. This CDR3 region has 13 residues.

The rearrangement links TRBV6-1 to TRBJ2-3, with TRBD1 matching 8 bases. After removal of 3 bases from V and 4 bases from J, the junction contained 12 bases not matched to a gene. The CDR3 sequence is 17 residues long. Germline V gives CDR1 MNHNS, CDR2 SASEGT. This CDR3 is CASSETFGQGRSDTQYF. DNA of the CDR3: TGTGCCAGCAGTGAGACCTTTGGACAGGGAAGGTCAGATACGCAGTATTTT.

The CDR3 bases are TGTGCCAGCAGCCACCAGCGGGAGATCGGGGAGCTGTTTTTT. Translating gives CASSHQREIGELFF. This rearrangement joins TRBV7-9 to TRBJ2-2, with 8 positions matching TRBD2. Unmatched junction bases numbered 6, after V lost 5 bases and J lost 7 bases. Germline loops: CDR1 SEHNR, CDR2 FQNEAQ (reference sequence). The CDR3 is made up of 14 amino acids. Combining the CDR3 with reference TRBV7-9 and TRBJ2-2 gives the whole variable domain DTGVSQNPRHKITKRGQNVTFRCDPISEHNRLYWYRQTLGQGPEFLTYFQNEAQLEKSRLLSDRFSAERPKGSFSTLEIQRTEQGDSAMYLCASSHQREIGELFFGEGSRLTVL.

V and J are TRBV2 and TRBJ1-1; 8 bases map to TRBD1. CDR1 SNHLY and CDR2 FYNNEI come from the germline V gene. Germline trimming cut 6 bases from V and 2 bases from J; bases unmatched to any gene: 5. The CDR3 covers 14 residues. The CDR3 bases are TGTGCCAGCAGATTACAGGGGGGTAACACTGAAGCTTTCTTT. This sequence encodes CASRLQGGNTEAFF.

This rearrangement joins TRBV6-5 to TRBJ1-2; 10 bases fit TRBD1. V gave up 6 bases and J gave up 4 bases; unmatched junction bases: 8. Germline-derived CDR1 and CDR2 are MNHEY and SVGAGI. This CDR3 spans 15 amino acids. CDR3 sequence: CASSTGQGVRYGYTF. The DNA for the CDR3 is TGTGCCAGCAGCACCGGACAGGGGGTTCGCTATGGCTACACCTTC.